This TCR beta chain came from a study of blood T cell repertoires in COVID-19. Study context: In each case, the material was cDNA or gDNA derived from T cells, B-cell-depleted T cells, or PBMCs.

How the authors handled the data: Amplification of reference gene primers provided the estimated nucleated cell counts. Sequencing was performed with immunoSEQ multiplex PCR; in TCRdb, only in-frame clones are kept and a portion is missing. That table supplies the V and J calls and clone size; D and trimming were determined from the DNA. The table lists 140,000 to 150,000 clones, roughly 90% of them singletons, with about 1.7% in the top ten. Sequenced input: peripheral blood. The receptor comes from a man aged 65 to 85 with acute or convalescent COVID-19.

CDR3 amino acids: CASSAQGAAEAFF. CDR3 nucleotides: TGCGCCAGCAGCGCCCAGGGGGCCGCTGAAGCTTTCTTT. The chain carries TRBV10-1 and TRBJ1-1; 8 nucleotides align to TRBD1. This CDR3 spans 13 amino acids. V gave up 6 bases and J gave up 6 bases; unmatched junction bases: 6. Looked up from germline, CDR1 is WNHNN and CDR2 is SYGVQD (reference sequence).